In this sample, the clone carrying this T cell receptor (beta chain) turned up once. The sample is drawn from a study of blood T cell repertoires in COVID-19. Study-wide background: The samples span acute and convalescent COVID-19 from the United States, Italy and Spain.

The CDR3 is 14 residues long. From germline, CDR1 is LNHNV and CDR2 YYDKDF (reference sequence). V gave up 7 bases and J gave up 8 bases; unmatched junction bases: 10. As originally analysed: Estimation of nucleated cell counts relied on the amplification of reference gene primers. The table came from immunoSEQ multiplex PCR; TCRdb's copy has only in-frame clones and leaves some out. V and J calls and clone size follow that table, whereas D and trimming were derived from the DNA. The profile shows over 85,000 clones, about 81% of them singletons. The sample taken for sequencing was peripheral blood. This TCR derives from a man aged 65 to 79 with acute or convalescent COVID-19. V and J are TRBV15 and TRBJ1-4; 7 nucleotides agree with TRBD1. The CDR3 region is CATTYTGVGEKLFF. The CDR3 region has the DNA TGTGCCACCACATATACAGGGGTTGGGGAAAAACTGTTTTTT.